The 24 T cell receptor beta chains in this list originate from one sample, sequenced in a study of OX40 agonist ivuxolimab in advanced cancers. The data were produced by immunoSEQ multiplex PCR, yet TCRdb's version contains in-frame clones alone and is incomplete. The data hold about 7,900 clones, with roughly 87% observed a single time. Sequenced here: CD4+ or CD8+ T cells sorted from blood, sampled in a trial of the OX40 agonist ivuxolimab. These TCRs come from an adult with an advanced solid tumor such as melanoma, head and neck, liver or kidney cancer.

In this sample, this clone turned up a few times. V usage is TRBV29-1 and J usage is TRBJ2-1; no definite D call. Germline V gene lookup returns CDR1 SQVTM and CDR2 ANQGSEA. V lost 4 bases and J 10 bases, leaving 14 bases between the germline ends. There are 12 residues in the CDR3. The CDR3 DNA reads TGCAGCGTTGTCGGGCTACCCAAGGAGCAGTTCTTC. Translation gives CSVVGLPKEQFF.

The chain combines TRBV6-1 with TRBJ2-1; TRBD2 matches 12 bases. V shed 2 bases, J shed 4 bases, and the junction held 18 bases outside the gene matches. This CDR3 region has 21 residues. The germline V gene has CDR1 MNHNS and CDR2 SASEGT. CDR3 amino acids: CASSESVRRTSGKLAYNEQFF. The CDR3 nucleotides are TGTGCCAGCAGTGAAAGCGTAAGGAGGACTAGCGGGAAGTTAGCGTACAATGAGCAGTTCTTC.

The chain uses TRBV28 and TRBJ2-1, with a weak D call TRBD1 (5 bases). Germline V gene sequence: CDR1 MDHEN, CDR2 SYDVKM. The CDR3 spans 14 residues. V lost 3 bases and J lost 6, with 12 bases in between. CDR3 protein: CASSLGTRVNEQFF. The CDR3 DNA sequence: TGTGCCAGCAGTTTGGGCACCAGGGTCAATGAGCAGTTCTTC. The full variable domain, its missing parts supplied by reference TRBV28 and TRBJ2-1, is DVKVTQSSRYLVKRTGEKVFLECVQDMDHENMFWYRQDPGLGLRLIYFSYDVKMKEKGDIPEGYSVSREKKERFSLILESASTNQTSMYLCASSLGTRVNEQFFGPGTRLTVL.

The rearrangement uses TRBV19 and TRBJ2-1, with TRBD2 matching over 12 bases. V lost 4 bases to trimming and J lost 3 bases; unmatched junction nucleotides: 1. Looked up from germline, CDR1 is LNHDA and CDR2 is SQIVND (reference sequence). This CDR3 spans 15 amino acids. Written as DNA, the CDR3 is TGTGCCAGTAGTAGGACTAGCGGGAACTACAATGAGCAGTTCTTC. Its translation is CASSRTSGNYNEQFF.

The chain links TRBV11-2 to TRBJ2-7; D is uncertain. Trimming removed 5 bases from V and 6 bases from J, with 8 bases in between. CDR1 and CDR2 from the germline V gene are SGHAT and FQNNGV. The CDR3 spans 11 residues. The CDR3 region is CASSPRGEQYF. CDR3 coding DNA: TGTGCCAGCAGCCCCAGAGGCGAGCAGTACTTC.

The chain links TRBV10-3 to TRBJ2-5, with a weak D call TRBD2 (7 bases). CDR1 and CDR2 from the germline V gene are ENHRY and SYGVKD. The CDR3 has 16 amino acids. The V end was cut by 0 bases, the J end by 1 base, with 12 bases between. The CDR3 spells CAISESEGGPQETQYF. The CDR3 DNA reads TGTGCCATCAGTGAGTCGGAGGGGGGGCCCCAAGAGACCCAGTACTTC.

The CDR3: CASSILSVNTEAFF. Written as DNA, the CDR3 is TGTGCCAGTAGTATTCTCAGTGTGAACACTGAAGCTTTCTTT. The genes are TRBV19 and TRBJ1-1; unclear D gene. The V end was cut by 3 bases, the J end by 0 bases, with 8 bases between. Germline V gives CDR1 LNHDA, CDR2 SQIVND (reference sequence). The CDR3 length is 14 residues.

The V and J genes are TRBV29-1 and TRBJ2-7; 12 bases are shared with TRBD2. In germline, CDR1 is SQVTM, CDR2 ANQGSEA. CDR3 length: 13 residues. The V and J ends lost 7 bases and 6 bases, in that order; junction bases with no gene match: 7. The CDR3 nucleotides are TGCAGCGCCCTAGCGGGAGGGGCTACCGAGCAGTACTTC. Translation: CSALAGGATEQYF.

The J gene is TRBJ2-3, the V gene TRBV7-9; no clear D. V dropped 5 bases and J dropped 2 bases, with 20 bases sitting between them. Germline V gene lookup returns CDR1 SEHNR and CDR2 FQNEAQ (reference sequence). The CDR3 consists of 17 residues. DNA of the CDR3: TGTGCCAGCAGCGCCGGGCCTTGGGGTCCCGACACAGATACGCAGTATTTT. It specifies CASSAGPWGPDTDTQYF.

The chain uses TRBV11-2 and TRBJ2-7; TRBD2 matches at 11 bases. CDR1 and CDR2 from the germline V gene are SGHAT and FQNNGV. V lost 3 bases and J lost 3; bases outside the gene matches: 1. The CDR3 covers 14 residues. The CDR3 loop reads CASSFGTSGYEQYF. DNA of the CDR3: TGTGCCAGCAGCTTTGGGACTAGCGGCTACGAGCAGTACTTC.

V and J are TRBV2 and TRBJ2-2; D is perhaps TRBD1 (6 bases). The germline V and J ends were trimmed by 6 bases and 4 bases, with 15 bases remaining between them. The CDR3 extends over 15 amino acids. Per germline, CDR1 SNHLY and CDR2 FYNNEI. The CDR3 DNA sequence: TGTGCCAGCAGGATACAGGGTGGGGGCACCGGGGAGCTGTTTTTT. Protein product: CASRIQGGGTGELFF.

The rearrangement uses TRBV6-1 and TRBJ2-7; TRBD1 matches 8 bases. CDR3 size: 16 residues. The V and J ends lost 2 bases and 5 bases, in that order; junction bases with no gene match: 11. Germline V CDR1 and CDR2: MNHNS, SASEGT. The CDR3 protein is CASSEIMQQGDDEQYF. Here the CDR3 DNA reads TGTGCCAGCAGTGAAATAATGCAACAGGGGGACGACGAGCAGTACTTC.

The chain uses TRBV15 and TRBJ2-5; a possible D gene is TRBD2 (5 bases). From germline, CDR1 is LNHNV and CDR2 YYDKDF (reference sequence). V dropped 0 bases and J dropped 5 bases, with 16 bases sitting between them. The CDR3 runs 16 residues. The CDR3 nucleotides read TGTGCCACCAGCAGAGAAGGCGAGCGGTCCGGGGAGACCCAGTACTTC. Protein product: CATSREGERSGETQYF.

V usage is TRBV7-6 and J usage is TRBJ2-1; no reliable D call. The germline V and J ends were trimmed by 1 base and 0 bases, with 10 bases remaining between them. The V gene's germline CDR1 is SGHVS and CDR2 FNYEAQ. The CDR3 is 16 amino acids. CDR3 nucleotides: TGTGCCAGCAGCTTAGAGCAGGTCAGCTCCTACAATGAGCAGTTCTTC. Amino acids: CASSLEQVSSYNEQFF.

The chain uses TRBV2 and TRBJ2-1, with 7 bases that match TRBD2. The V gene's germline CDR1 is SNHLY and CDR2 FYNNEI. This CDR3 comprises 15 residues. The J segment lost 8 bases and the V segment lost 2 bases, leaving 9 bases of the junction unmatched. CDR3 sequence reads: CASSERVAGIHEQFF. The CDR3 DNA is TGTGCCAGCAGTGAAAGGGTAGCGGGCATTCATGAGCAGTTCTTC.

This clone was observed a few times. V usage is TRBV13 and J usage is TRBJ2-1, with D possibly TRBD2 on 6 matching bases. Per germline, CDR1 PRHDT and CDR2 FYEKMQ (reference sequence). The germline V and J ends were trimmed by 5 bases and 4 bases, with 15 bases remaining between them. The CDR3 is 15 residues long. CDR3 bases: TGTGCCAGCAGCCTCGGGAGACCCTCTTACAATGAGCAGTTCTTC. Encoded protein: CASSLGRPSYNEQFF.

This clone occurred a few times. The V and J genes are TRBV9 and TRBJ2-3, with D tentatively TRBD1 (7 bases). The CDR3 consists of 16 residues. Germline loops: CDR1 SGDLS, CDR2 YYNGEE. Trimming cost V 4 bases and J 2 bases, with 17 bases left between them. The CDR3 region is CASSPRQGGPTDTQYF. CDR3 nucleotide sequence: TGTGCCAGCAGCCCCCGGCAGGGGGGCCCCACAGATACGCAGTATTTT.

A few counts support this clone. V gene TRBV4-1 combines with J gene TRBJ2-7; 9 bases map to TRBD1. CDR3 length: 15 amino acids. Losses at the gene ends were 0 bases for V and 2 bases for J; bases not matched to a gene: 2. Per germline, CDR1 MGHRA and CDR2 YSYEKL. The chain's CDR3 is CASSQERTGAYEQYF. CDR3 DNA: TGCGCCAGCAGCCAAGAGCGGACAGGGGCCTACGAGCAGTACTTC.

CDR3 loop: CAVTGISTEAFF. CDR3 sequence (DNA): TGTGCCGTAACAGGGATCTCCACTGAAGCTTTCTTT. The chain joins TRBV2 to TRBJ1-1; possibly TRBD1 for D (6 bases). Germline loops: CDR1 SNHLY, CDR2 FYNNEI. The CDR3 has 12 amino acids. V was trimmed by 11 bases and J by 4 bases, leaving 14 bases between them.

V is TRBV7-8 and J is TRBJ1-1; 7 bases agree with TRBD1. The CDR3 extends over 14 amino acids. CDR1 is SGHVS, CDR2 FQNEAQ, per germline. V trimming: 4 bases; J trimming: 7 bases; junction bases outside the gene matches: 9. The DNA of the CDR3 is TGTGCCAGCAGCTCAACAGGGGCCTGGAGTGAAGCTTTCTTT. It codes for CASSSTGAWSEAFF.

CDR3 DNA sequence: TGTGCCAGCAGTTACGGGGACAACGAAAAACTGTTTTTT. Its protein product is CASSYGDNEKLFF. The rearrangement joins TRBV6-5 to TRBJ1-4, with D possibly being TRBD1 (6 bases). The V and J ends lost 2 bases and 8 bases respectively, with 9 bases between them. Germline loops: CDR1 MNHEY, CDR2 SVGAGI. CDR3 length: 13 residues.

The rearrangement links TRBV6-5 to TRBJ2-1; 7 nucleotides line up with TRBD1. Germline CDR1 MNHEY, CDR2 SVGAGI. V shed 9 bases, J shed 2 bases, and the junction held 7 bases outside the gene matches. The CDR3 totals 14 residues. CDR3 protein: CARQGYATYNEQFF. The CDR3 DNA reads TGTGCCAGACAGGGGTATGCGACCTACAATGAGCAGTTCTTC.

The J gene is TRBJ1-5, the V gene TRBV6-1; D gene ambiguous. With 3 bases removed from V and 0 bases from J, the gap between germline ends came to 9 bases. This CDR3 is built from 15 residues. Germline CDR1 reads MNHNS; CDR2 reads SASEGT. CDR3: CASSEAAYSNQPQHF. CDR3 nucleotides: TGTGCCAGCAGTGAGGCCGCATATAGCAATCAGCCCCAGCATTTT.

The chain combines TRBV13 with TRBJ2-3; TRBD1 or TRBD2 may be the D gene (5 bases each). The CDR3 has 14 amino acids. Trimming removed 5 bases from V and 7 bases from J, with 16 bases in between. Germline V gene sequence: CDR1 PRHDT, CDR2 FYEKMQ (reference sequence). The CDR3 DNA follows: TGTGCCAGCAGCGGGTTAGTGGGACGGCATACGCAGTATTTT. It specifies CASSGLVGRHTQYF.